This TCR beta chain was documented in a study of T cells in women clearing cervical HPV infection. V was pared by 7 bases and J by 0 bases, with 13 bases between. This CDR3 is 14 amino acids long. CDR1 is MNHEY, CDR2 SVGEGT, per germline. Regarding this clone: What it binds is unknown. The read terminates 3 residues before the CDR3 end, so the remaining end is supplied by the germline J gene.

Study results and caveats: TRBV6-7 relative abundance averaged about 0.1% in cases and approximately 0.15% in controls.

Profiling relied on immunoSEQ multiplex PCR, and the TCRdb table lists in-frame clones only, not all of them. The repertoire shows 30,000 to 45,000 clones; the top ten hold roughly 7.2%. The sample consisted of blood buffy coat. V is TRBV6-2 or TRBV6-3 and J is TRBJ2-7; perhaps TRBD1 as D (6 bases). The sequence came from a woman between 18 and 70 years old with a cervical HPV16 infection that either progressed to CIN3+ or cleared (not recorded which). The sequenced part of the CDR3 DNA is TGTGCCAGCAACGCCGGGACACGCTCCTACGAG. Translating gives CASNAGTRSYE. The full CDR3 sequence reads CASNAGTRSYEQYF.